This T cell receptor beta chain was obtained from a study of T cell responses to AZD1222 COVID-19 vaccine. General study findings and limits: Seropositive at baseline were only a handful of AZD1222 recipients. No repertoire was sampled before or during the peak T cell response, only after it.

Data came from immunoSEQ multiplex PCR; TCRdb stores just in-frame clones and leaves some out. The sample lists about 140,000 clones; approximately 93% were seen once. Trimming left V 4 bases short and J 1 base short, with 16 bases between. This CDR3 has 16 amino acids. Germline V lookup: CDR1 SGHDN, CDR2 FVKESK. To note about this clone: Its target is not known.

The TCR comes from an adult who had recovered from COVID-19. The chain carries TRBV14 and TRBJ1-1, with TRBD1 as a possible D gene (5 bases). The material sequenced was peripheral blood, taken after recovery from COVID-19. Here the CDR3 DNA reads TGTGCCAGCAGCCGCTTCAGGGAAATTTGGAACACTGAAGCTTTCTTT. It translates to CASSRFREIWNTEAFF. Looking up the rest from reference TRBV14 and TRBJ1-1 gives the full variable domain: EAGVTQFPSHSVIEKGQTVTLRCDPISGHDNLYWYRRVMGKEIKFLLHFVKESKQDESGMPNNRFLAERTGGTYSTLKVQPAELEDSGVYFCASSRFREIWNTEAFFGQGTRLTVV.